This T cell receptor beta chain was documented in a study of blood T cells in healthy people across ages. This CDR3 is 20 amino acids long. Trimming pared 2 bases from V and 4 bases from J, leaving 29 bases between. The germline V gene encodes CDR1 SGHVS and CDR2 FQNEAQ. This clonotype was observed a few times. Alongside a J-beta primer mix, a sample-barcoded 5' primer served in a second PCR lasting roughly 6 to 11 cycles. Any given sample supplied a minimum of 2.5 million CDR3-containing paired-end reads. TCRdb reprocessed the 5' RACE reads via MiXCR and lists one record per CDR3 protein. This sample has about 1 million distinct CDR3 sequences, with approximately 25% found just once. The sample also formed part of further work on T cells of mothers and their children. According to that study: Overlap in related mother-child pairs always slightly exceeded unrelated pairs, never significantly.

The specimen was blood. The origin of this receptor is a girl aged 2-9 years in good health. V gene TRBV7-8 combines with J gene TRBJ2-5; D might be TRBD1 or TRBD2, each matching 5 bases. DNA of the CDR3: TGTGCCAGCAGCTTAAGTGCGTGGACTGCGAGGGGCTACTCAAGAGAGACCCAGTACTTC. Its protein is CASSLSAWTARGYSRETQYF.